These 28 T cell receptor beta chains were all obtained from the same sample, sequenced in a study of blood T cells in healthy people across ages (dated by TCRdb to about 2015). Libraries were constructed by 5' RACE. Instrument used: Illumina HiSeq 2500. The second PCR ran for about 7 to 11 cycles and used a J-beta primer mix along with a sample-barcoded 5' primer. In-frame beta chains were kept once TCRdb had trimmed the public reads at Q25 with fastp and called clones with MiXCR. Each entry is one CDR3 protein sequence, shown with its most common DNA and genes. The sample table records about 690,000 distinct CDR3 sequences; 40% to 50% of these occur just once. The ten top clones hold about 32% of the sample. The sample comprised blood. These receptors all stem from a man aged 80 or over in good health.

This clonotype was detected a few times. The gene calls are TRBV6-2 or TRBV6-3 and TRBJ1-5; D call uncertain. The V gene's germline CDR1 is MNHEY and CDR2 SVGEGT. V was clipped by 0 bases and J by 6 bases, with 12 bases between them. The CDR3 is 15 amino acids. CDR3 sequence: CASSYSGRGGQPQHF. The DNA of the CDR3 is TGTGCCAGCAGTTACTCGGGCCGAGGAGGTCAGCCCCAGCATTTT.

This clonotype was found a few times. The chain recombines TRBV9 with TRBJ2-3, with 8 bases identical to TRBD2. In germline, CDR1 is SGDLS, CDR2 YYNGEE. V was pared by 4 bases and J by 1 base, with 8 bases of the junction left unmatched. The CDR3 runs 16 residues. CDR3 nucleotides: TGTGCCAGCAGCCCCATAGCGGGAAAGGGCACAGATACGCAGTATTTT. Protein sequence: CASSPIAGKGTDTQYF.

This clonotype has a handful of counts. The V gene is TRBV10-3, the J gene TRBJ1-4, with a weak D call TRBD1 (6 bases). Trimming took 10 bases from V and 4 from J, leaving 16 bases between them. Germline V gene data show CDR1 as ENHRY and CDR2 as SYGVKD. The CDR3 consists of 14 residues. The DNA of the CDR3 is TGTGCCACCGGAGCCAGGGGTGGTAATGAAAAACTGTTTTTT. This translates into CATGARGGNEKLFF.

The genes are TRBV13 and TRBJ2-7; D is perhaps TRBD2 (5 bases). The ends were cut back, 8 bases at V and 2 bases at J, with 16 bases in the middle. CDR1 and CDR2 from the germline V gene are PRHDT and FYEKMQ (reference sequence). The CDR3 totals 14 residues. This CDR3 reads CASRRTQVTYEQYF. CDR3 DNA: TGTGCCAGCCGCCGGACTCAGGTGACCTACGAGCAGTACTTC.

The rearrangement joins TRBV10-3 to TRBJ1-1, with 10 bases lining up with TRBD1. Germline loops: CDR1 ENHRY, CDR2 SYGVKD. V shed 4 bases, J shed 6 bases, and the junction held 14 bases outside the gene matches. The CDR3 is 17 residues long. CDR3 region: CAISAGQGGAGSAEAFF. The CDR3 DNA reads TGTGCCATCAGTGCCGGACAGGGGGGGGCTGGGAGCGCTGAAGCTTTCTTT.

This clonotype was observed many times. This chain links TRBV29-1 with TRBJ2-7; 9 bases are a match to TRBD1. Germline V gene data show CDR1 as SQVTM and CDR2 as ANQGSEA. The CDR3 is 20 residues long. V shed 6 bases and J 2 bases; nucleotides not matched to a gene: 26. DNA of the CDR3: TGCAGCGTCCGGGGACAAAGCGGGGACAGGGTTGCGATCCCTACCTACGAGCAGTACTTC. Protein product: CSVRGQSGDRVAIPTYEQYF.

This clonotype was recorded a few times. The chain couples TRBV12-3 or TRBV12-4 to TRBJ2-3; D unresolved. The CDR3 is 15 amino acids. The ends were cut back, 0 bases at V and 0 bases at J, with 7 bases in the middle. Here the CDR3 DNA reads TGTGCCAGCAGTTTAGCGACTCGCAGCACAGATACGCAGTATTTT. It specifies CASSLATRSTDTQYF.

The chain joins TRBV14 to TRBJ2-4; perhaps D is TRBD1 or TRBD2 (6 bases each). The J call may be wrong; the DNA end is better matched by TRBJ2-7. Germline-derived CDR1 and CDR2 are SGHDN and FVKESK. This CDR3 region has 17 residues. This CDR3 is CASSQDFEGGMNYEQYF. DNA for the CDR3: TGTGCCAGCAGCCAAGATTTTGAGGGGGGAATGAACTACGAGCAGTACTTC.

In its sample, this clonotype was seen a few times. The genes are TRBV6-1 and TRBJ2-3; 11 bases line up with TRBD2. Germline V lookup: CDR1 MNHNS, CDR2 SASEGT. The CDR3 spans 16 residues. V was clipped by 5 bases and J by 4 bases; unmatched bases: 8. CDR3 in amino acids: CASSLPSGRTADTQYF. DNA for the CDR3: TGTGCCAGCAGTTTACCTAGCGGGAGGACCGCAGATACGCAGTATTTT.

This rearrangement joins TRBV6-5 to TRBJ1-2; 7 nucleotides match TRBD1. Germline-derived CDR1 and CDR2 are MNHEY and SVGAGI. CDR3 length: 14 amino acids. After removal of 6 bases from V and 4 bases from J, the junction contained 8 bases not matched to a gene. The CDR3 coding sequence is TGTGCCAGCAGCCAGGGCAGGGGGATCTATGGCTACACCTTC. Its protein product is CASSQGRGIYGYTF.

The DNA for the CDR3 is TGTGCCAGCAGTGAAAAGCGCCGTAACACCGGGGAGCTGTTTTTT. Protein sequence: CASSEKRRNTGELFF. This chain uses TRBV6-1 with TRBJ2-2, with D hard to call. V lost 2 bases to trimming and J lost 2 bases, with 9 bases between them. CDR1 MNHNS and CDR2 SASEGT come from the germline V gene. The CDR3 extends over 15 amino acids.

As regards this clonotype: Just one base apart from a much larger clone, this may be a read error. The chain uses TRBV28 and TRBJ2-5; 7 bases line up with TRBD1. The J call may be wrong; the DNA end is better matched by TRBJ2-7. CDR1 and CDR2 (germline): MDHEN, SYDVKM. This CDR3 has 13 amino acids. CDR3 residues: CACSVNRGSEQYF. The DNA of the CDR3 is TGTGCCTGCAGTGTAAACAGGGGAAGCGAGCAGTACTTC.

CDR3 DNA sequence: TGTGCCAGCAGCCTCCGACAGGGAAGGGGCCAAGAGACCCAGTACTTC. Protein: CASSLRQGRGQETQYF. The J gene is TRBJ2-5, the V gene TRBV3-1; 7 bases align to TRBD1. The CDR3 totals 16 residues. Trimming took 4 bases from V and 1 from J; bases not matched to a gene: 9. CDR1 is LGHDT, CDR2 YNNKEL, per germline (reference sequence).

The V call is TRBV5-1, the J call TRBJ2-3; no clear D gene. V was clipped by 4 bases and J by 2 bases, with 14 bases between them. Germline V gene sequence: CDR1 SGHRS, CDR2 YFSETQ. The CDR3 spans 15 residues. This chain's CDR3 is CASSTKNSDTDTQYF. In DNA form, the CDR3 reads TGCGCCAGCAGCACGAAGAACAGCGACACAGATACGCAGTATTTT.

V usage is TRBV28 and J usage is TRBJ2-7, with D unresolved. Germline-derived CDR1 and CDR2 are MDHEN and SYDVKM. V was trimmed by 7 bases and J by 0 bases, leaving 16 bases between them. This CDR3 is 15 amino acids long. CDR3 residues: CASTSPAQSSYEQYF. DNA of the CDR3: TGTGCCAGCACTTCCCCCGCCCAGAGCTCCTACGAGCAGTACTTC.

J is TRBJ1-1 and V is TRBV3-1, with 8 bases matching TRBD1. CDR1 and CDR2 (germline): LGHDT, YNNKEL (reference sequence). CDR3 length: 14 amino acids. Germline trimming cut 3 bases from V and 4 bases from J; bases unmatched to any gene: 4. The CDR3 protein is CASSHGQGGTEAFF. The CDR3 nucleotides are TGTGCCAGCAGCCACGGACAGGGTGGCACTGAAGCTTTCTTT.

The chain links TRBV28 to TRBJ2-6; TRBD1 might be the D (5 bases). V lost 3 bases to trimming and J lost 2 bases, with 14 bases between them. The V gene's germline CDR1 is MDHEN and CDR2 SYDVKM. The CDR3 runs to 17 residues. The CDR3 protein is CASSFPLDSTGANVLTF. DNA for the CDR3: TGTGCCAGCAGTTTCCCCCTAGACAGCACTGGGGCCAACGTCCTGACTTTC.

The CDR3, as DNA: TGCAGTGCGGGAGAAGTAGCTAACTATGGCTACACCTTC. Translating gives CSAGEVANYGYTF. The chain has TRBV20-1 and TRBJ1-2; D uncertain. The V and J ends lost 6 bases and 0 bases respectively, with 11 bases between them. The germline gives CDR1 DFQATT, CDR2 SNEGSKA (reference sequence). The CDR3 length is 13 residues.

The sample holds a few counts of this clonotype. This chain links TRBV12-3 or TRBV12-4 with TRBJ1-2; D uncertain. The ends were cut back, 2 bases at V and 8 bases at J, with 12 bases in the middle. The CDR3 runs to 13 residues. This CDR3 reads CASSLLAPGGYTF. The CDR3, as DNA: TGTGCCAGCAGTTTACTGGCCCCCGGAGGCTACACCTTC.

This clonotype occurred a few times. The chain combines TRBV12-3 or TRBV12-4 with TRBJ2-2, with 9 bases matching TRBD1. The CDR3 has 16 amino acids. The trim removed 6 bases at V and 0 bases at J, leaving 5 bases unmatched. This chain's CDR3 is CASSTGTGPNTGELFF. Written as DNA, the CDR3 is TGTGCCAGCAGCACGGGGACAGGGCCGAACACCGGGGAGCTGTTTTTT.

This clonotype was counted a few times. The chain has TRBV6-2 or TRBV6-3 and TRBJ1-2, with unresolved D. The ends were cut back, 5 bases at V and 0 bases at J, with 7 bases in the middle. In germline, CDR1 is MNHEY, CDR2 SVGEGT. CDR3 length: 13 residues. For the CDR3, the DNA is TGTGCCAGCAGTCTGGCAGCTAACTATGGCTACACCTTC. Protein product: CASSLAANYGYTF.

The chain has TRBV6-5 and TRBJ2-5, with TRBD1 matching 9 bases. Germline V gives CDR1 MNHEY, CDR2 SVGAGI. The CDR3 runs 13 residues. Germline trimming cut 7 bases from V and 11 bases from J; bases unmatched to any gene: 11. CDR3 bases: TGTGCCAGCAAAAGGACAGGGGTCAATGAGCAGTACTTC. It translates to CASKRTGVNEQYF.

This clonotype was found a few times. This chain links TRBV29-1 with TRBJ1-4, with D possibly matching TRBD1 (6 bases). The CDR3 loop spans 13 amino acids. V gave up 0 bases and J gave up 8 bases, with 10 bases separating them. From germline, CDR1 is SQVTM and CDR2 ANQGSEA. The CDR3 sequence: CSVEEGADEKLFF. The CDR3 region has the DNA TGCAGCGTTGAAGAGGGGGCGGACGAAAAACTGTTTTTT.

The CDR3 reads CASSGQTLEKLFF. The CDR3, as DNA: TGTGCCAGCAGCGGACAGACCCTAGAAAAACTGTTTTTT. The J gene is TRBJ1-4, the V gene TRBV7-9; D perhaps matches TRBD1 (6 bases). The CDR3 loop spans 13 amino acids. From germline, CDR1 is SEHNR and CDR2 FQNEAQ (reference sequence). Trimming left V 5 bases short and J 8 bases short, with 12 bases between.

The chain links TRBV7-2 to TRBJ2-1, with D possibly TRBD2 on 7 matching bases. CDR3 length: 15 residues. CDR1 is SGHTA and CDR2 is FQGNSA in the germline V gene. The V end was cut by 3 bases, the J end by 5 bases, with 14 bases between. The CDR3 DNA follows: TGTGCCAGCAGCTTGGGGGGGGCGAAGGACAATGAGCAGTTCTTC. It yields the protein CASSLGGAKDNEQFF.

The rearrangement uses TRBV18 and TRBJ1-5, with TRBD1 identical over 7 bases. Germline V gene sequence: CDR1 KGHSH, CDR2 LQKENI. The CDR3 consists of 16 residues. J was trimmed by 0 bases and V by 0 bases; bases with no gene match: 2. The CDR3 protein is CASSPPGQNSNQPQHF. CDR3 in DNA: TGTGCCAGCTCACCACCGGGACAGAATAGCAATCAGCCCCAGCATTTT.

CDR3 in amino acids: CSARFGPDTQYF. CDR3 nucleotides: TGCAGTGCTAGATTTGGCCCAGATACGCAGTATTTT. This chain connects TRBV20-1 to TRBJ2-3, with D hard to call. From germline, CDR1 is DFQATT and CDR2 SNEGSKA (reference sequence). CDR3 length: 12 amino acids. Trimming stripped 2 bases from V and 4 bases from J, with 7 bases between.

As concerns this clonotype: Sequence at one end of the junction differs from germline and may be a read error. The chain carries TRBV4-3 and TRBJ2-3, with 8 bases matching TRBD2. Germline lookup yields CDR1 LGHNA and CDR2 YSLEER. CDR3 size: 16 residues. The CDR3 loop is CASSQVARTSTGTQYF. In DNA, the CDR3 is TGCGCCAGCAGCCAAGTCGCGCGGACTAGCACAGGTACGCAGTATTTT.